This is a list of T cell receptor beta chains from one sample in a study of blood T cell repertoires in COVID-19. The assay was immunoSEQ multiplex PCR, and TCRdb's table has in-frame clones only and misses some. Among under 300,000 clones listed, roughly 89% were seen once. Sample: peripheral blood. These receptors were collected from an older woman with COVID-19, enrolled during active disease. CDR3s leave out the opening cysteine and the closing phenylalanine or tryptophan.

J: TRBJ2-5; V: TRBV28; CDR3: ASSFPGEETQY
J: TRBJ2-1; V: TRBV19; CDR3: ASRKGGAVDNEQF
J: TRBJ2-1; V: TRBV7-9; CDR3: ASSPQGAVSYNEQF
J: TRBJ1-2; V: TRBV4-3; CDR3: ASSQGALGDSDYGYT
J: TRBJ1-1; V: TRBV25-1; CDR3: ASSEFRVTGVRSPEAF
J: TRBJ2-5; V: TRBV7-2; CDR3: ASSLVGRLAGKQETQY
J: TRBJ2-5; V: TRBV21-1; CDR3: ASSPSTGDGQETQY
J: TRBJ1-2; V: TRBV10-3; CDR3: AISPTGYHYGYT
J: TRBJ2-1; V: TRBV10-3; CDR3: AISESWANEQF
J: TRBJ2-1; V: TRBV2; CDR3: ASSYRLEGEQF
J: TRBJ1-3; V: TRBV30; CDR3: AWNRPGSGNTIY
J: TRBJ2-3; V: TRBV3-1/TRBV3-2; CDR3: ASSQDVTADTQY
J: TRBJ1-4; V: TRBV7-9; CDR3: ASSPRGRREEKLF
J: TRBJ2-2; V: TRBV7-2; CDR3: ASSSPGQAKTGELF
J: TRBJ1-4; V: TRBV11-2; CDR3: ASSLGGMNEKLF
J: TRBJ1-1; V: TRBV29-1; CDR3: SVESTAVNTEAF
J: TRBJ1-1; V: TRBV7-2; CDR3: ASSAGTANTEAF
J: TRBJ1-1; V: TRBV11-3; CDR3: ARPGQGNWTEAF
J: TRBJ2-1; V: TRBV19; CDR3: ASRKGLAGGRNEQF
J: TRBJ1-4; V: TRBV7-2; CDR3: ASSLGTIHEKLF
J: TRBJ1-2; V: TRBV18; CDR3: ASSPGAGGSYGYT
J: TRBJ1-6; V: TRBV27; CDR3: ASSLLATPINSPLH
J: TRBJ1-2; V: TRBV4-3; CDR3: ASSQDQSQGRRGYT
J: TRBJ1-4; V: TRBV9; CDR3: ASSVAGRGDEKLF
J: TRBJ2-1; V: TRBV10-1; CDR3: ASSPDLAGEYNEQF
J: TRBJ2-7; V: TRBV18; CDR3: ASSPSHLDRYEQY
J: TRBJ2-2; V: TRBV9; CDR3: ASSSRPTGELF
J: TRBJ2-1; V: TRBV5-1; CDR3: ASRGMGGSFDEQF
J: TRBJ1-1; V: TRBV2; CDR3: ASSVQGAGSTEAF
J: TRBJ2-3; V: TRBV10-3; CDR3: AISDSRPSTDTQY
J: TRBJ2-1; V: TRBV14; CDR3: ASSHIPIAGGNFYNEQF
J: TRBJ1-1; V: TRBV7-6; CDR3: ASSTQGAAEAF
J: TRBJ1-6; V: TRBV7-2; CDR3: ASLISSSYNSPLH
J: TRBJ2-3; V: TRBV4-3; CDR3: ASSQALRGRGTDTQY
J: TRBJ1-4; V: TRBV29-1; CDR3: SVAGRLNEKLF
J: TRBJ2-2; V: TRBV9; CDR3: ASSVVRGGTSGTNTGELF
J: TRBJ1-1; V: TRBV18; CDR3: ASSKGQVNTEAF
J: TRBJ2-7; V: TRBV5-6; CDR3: ASSLIVDPEGTYEQY
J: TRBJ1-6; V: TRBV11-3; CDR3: ASSLFPNSPLH
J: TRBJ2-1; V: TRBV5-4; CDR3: ASSGGGFYNEQF
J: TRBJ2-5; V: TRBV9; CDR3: ASSPRGPETQY
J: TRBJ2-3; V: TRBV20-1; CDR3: SASAFKLAGEDTQY
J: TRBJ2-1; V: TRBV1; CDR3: TSSRLAGPWNNEQF
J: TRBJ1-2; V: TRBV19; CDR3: ASSPSAADYGYT
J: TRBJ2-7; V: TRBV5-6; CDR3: ASSSGLANSEQY
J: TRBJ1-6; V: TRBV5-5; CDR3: ASSLRGQGDSPLH